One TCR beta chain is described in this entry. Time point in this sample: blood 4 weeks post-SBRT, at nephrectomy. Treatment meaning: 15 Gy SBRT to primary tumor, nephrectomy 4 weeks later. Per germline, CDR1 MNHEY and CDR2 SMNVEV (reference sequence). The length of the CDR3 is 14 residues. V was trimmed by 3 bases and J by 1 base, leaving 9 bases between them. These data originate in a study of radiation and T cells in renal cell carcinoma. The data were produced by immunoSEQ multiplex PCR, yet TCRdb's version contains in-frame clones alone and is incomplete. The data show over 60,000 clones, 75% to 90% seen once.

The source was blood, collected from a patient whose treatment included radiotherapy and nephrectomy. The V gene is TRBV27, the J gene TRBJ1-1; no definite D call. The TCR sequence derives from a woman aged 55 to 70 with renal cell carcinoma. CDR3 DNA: TGTGCCAGCAGTTTTTTGTCGGAGAACACTGAAGCTTTCTTT. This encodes CASSFLSENTEAFF.